This T cell receptor (beta chain) is drawn from a study of cytomegalovirus exposure and HLA in healthy donors. At the level of the study: In a later analysis, the 90 to 150 validation repertoires were reported to have used the same platform as the 600 to 800 first-cohort repertoires. Broader study findings: Published work reported that the classifier diagnosed cytomegalovirus status with high specificity and sensitivity. A subsequent analysis found that TCR clusters from the first cohort also tended to co-occur in the 90 to 150 validation repertoires, with 90% to 95% of cluster scores above 0.

Germline CDR1 is MDHEN and CDR2 is SYDVKM. The CDR3 sequence is 17 residues long. Germline trimming cut 2 bases from V and 5 bases from J; bases unmatched to any gene: 8. TCRdb's copy holds only in-frame clones and misses some; the assay was immunoSEQ multiplex PCR. The sample shows about 120,000 clones, about 90% of them seen only once. For this clone: Its antigen is as yet unknown.

This sequence joins TRBV28 and TRBJ2-2, with 10 nucleotides matching TRBD1. This TCR was recovered from a young woman in good health and CMV-seronegative. The sequencing sample was made of PBMCs. CDR3 loop: CASSLRGQGFSTGELFF. CDR3 DNA sequence: TGTGCCAGCAGTTTAAGGGGACAGGGGTTTTCGACCGGGGAGCTGTTTTTT.